This record concerns one TCR beta chain sequence. Its antigen is unknown. Produced via immunoSEQ multiplex PCR; TCRdb's table is partial and in-frame only. This repertoire shows tens of thousands of clones, roughly 80% found once; its top ten account for approximately 2.4%. This sample is part of a study of vaccination effects on CD4 cells after COVID-19. Following culture for around 10 days, CD4+ T cells were isolated. Either the mRNA-1273 or the BNT162b2 vaccine was given to participants as two doses. Germline loops: CDR1 MNHEY, CDR2 SVGEGT. Deletions cut 2 bases from V and 1 base from J, with 12 bases between. The CDR3 has 16 amino acids.

The chain is built from TRBV6-2 or TRBV6-3 and TRBJ1-5; the D gene is possibly TRBD1 (6 bases). The sample was CD4+ T cells from PBMCs cultured without peptide, taken after COVID-19 vaccination. This receptor was identified in a human donor who received a COVID-19 vaccine. Here the CDR3 reads CASSYGEGGSNQPQHF. Here the CDR3 DNA reads TGTGCCAGCAGTTACGGGGAAGGGGGGAGCAATCAGCCCCAGCATTTT.